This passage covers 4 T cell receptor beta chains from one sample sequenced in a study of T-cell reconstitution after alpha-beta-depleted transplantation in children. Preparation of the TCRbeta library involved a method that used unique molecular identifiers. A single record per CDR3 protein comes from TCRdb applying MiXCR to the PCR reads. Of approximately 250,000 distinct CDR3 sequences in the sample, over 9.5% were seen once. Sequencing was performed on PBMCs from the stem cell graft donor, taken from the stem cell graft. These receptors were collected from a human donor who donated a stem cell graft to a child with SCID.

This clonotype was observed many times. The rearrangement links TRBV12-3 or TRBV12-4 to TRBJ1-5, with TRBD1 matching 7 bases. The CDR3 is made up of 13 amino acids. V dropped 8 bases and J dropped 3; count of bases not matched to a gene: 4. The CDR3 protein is CASQQGINQPQHF. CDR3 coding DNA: TGTGCCAGCCAACAGGGGATCAATCAGCCCCAGCATTTT.

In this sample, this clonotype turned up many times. The CDR3 nucleotides are TGCGCCAGCAGCTTGGAGGGCAGTAATGAAGCTTTCTTT. Protein product: CASSLEGSNEAFF. This chain connects TRBV5-1 to TRBJ1-1; no clear D. V was trimmed by 0 bases and J by 7 bases, leaving 10 bases between them. Germline CDR1 and CDR2: SGHRS and YFSETQ. The CDR3 has 13 amino acids. The full variable domain, its missing parts supplied by reference TRBV5-1 and TRBJ1-1, is KAGVTQTPRYLIKTRGQQVTLSCSPISGHRSVSWYQQTPGQGLQFLFEYFSETQRNKGNFPGRFSGRQFSNSRSEMNVSTLELGDSALYLCASSLEGSNEAFFGQGTRLTVV.

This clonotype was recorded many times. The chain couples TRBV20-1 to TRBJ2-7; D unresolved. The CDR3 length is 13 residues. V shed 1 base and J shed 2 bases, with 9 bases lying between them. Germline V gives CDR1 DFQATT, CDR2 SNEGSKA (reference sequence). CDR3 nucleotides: TGCAGTGCTAGAGTAGGGATCACCTACGAGCAGTACTTC. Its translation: CSARVGITYEQYF.

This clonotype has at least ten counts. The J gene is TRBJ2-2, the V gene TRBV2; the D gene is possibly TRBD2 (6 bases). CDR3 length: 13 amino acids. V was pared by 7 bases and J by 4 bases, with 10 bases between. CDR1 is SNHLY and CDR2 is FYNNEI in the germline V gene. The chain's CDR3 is CASMGLLTGELFF. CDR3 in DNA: TGTGCCAGCATGGGACTGCTCACCGGGGAGCTGTTTTTT.